This entry concerns a single T cell receptor beta chain. Its antigen remains unknown. This specimen comes from a study of blood T cells in healthy people across ages. Study results and caveats: Per million T cells, TCR beta diversity dropped about linearly as age rose. Long-lived donors carried more naive CD4+ cells and greater diversity than aged donors.

This CDR3 contains 13 residues. With a J-beta primer mix and a sample-barcoded 5' primer, a second PCR ran 7 to 11 cycles. TCRdb used MiXCR to reprocess the 5' RACE reads, holding one entry per CDR3 protein. The sample contains 1.5 million or so distinct CDR3 sequences, approximately 43% of which appear only once. The TCR was taken from a woman between 18 and 29 years old in good health. The sample consisted of blood. This chain joins TRBV12-3 or TRBV12-4 and TRBJ2-7, with a tentative D call TRBD1 (6 bases). Near its end, the DNA agrees better with TRBJ2-5, so the J call may be wrong. The CDR3 DNA follows: TGTACCACGAGATCGGACAGAAAAGAGACCCAGTACTTC. This gives the protein CTTRSDRKETQYF.